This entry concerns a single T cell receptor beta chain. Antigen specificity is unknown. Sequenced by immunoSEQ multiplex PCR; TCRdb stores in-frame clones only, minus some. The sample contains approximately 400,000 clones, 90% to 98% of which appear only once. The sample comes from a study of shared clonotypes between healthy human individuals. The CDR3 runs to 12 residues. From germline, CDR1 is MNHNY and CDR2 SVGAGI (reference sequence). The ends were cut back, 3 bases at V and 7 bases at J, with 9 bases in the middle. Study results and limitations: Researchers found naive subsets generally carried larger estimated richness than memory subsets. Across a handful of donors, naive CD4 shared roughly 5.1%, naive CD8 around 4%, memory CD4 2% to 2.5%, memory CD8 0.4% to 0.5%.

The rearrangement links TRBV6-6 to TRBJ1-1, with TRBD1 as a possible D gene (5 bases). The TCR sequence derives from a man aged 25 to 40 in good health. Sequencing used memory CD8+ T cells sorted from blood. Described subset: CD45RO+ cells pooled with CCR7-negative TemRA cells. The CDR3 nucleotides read TGTGCCAGCAGTTATATCGACAGTGAAGCTTTCTTT. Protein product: CASSYIDSEAFF.